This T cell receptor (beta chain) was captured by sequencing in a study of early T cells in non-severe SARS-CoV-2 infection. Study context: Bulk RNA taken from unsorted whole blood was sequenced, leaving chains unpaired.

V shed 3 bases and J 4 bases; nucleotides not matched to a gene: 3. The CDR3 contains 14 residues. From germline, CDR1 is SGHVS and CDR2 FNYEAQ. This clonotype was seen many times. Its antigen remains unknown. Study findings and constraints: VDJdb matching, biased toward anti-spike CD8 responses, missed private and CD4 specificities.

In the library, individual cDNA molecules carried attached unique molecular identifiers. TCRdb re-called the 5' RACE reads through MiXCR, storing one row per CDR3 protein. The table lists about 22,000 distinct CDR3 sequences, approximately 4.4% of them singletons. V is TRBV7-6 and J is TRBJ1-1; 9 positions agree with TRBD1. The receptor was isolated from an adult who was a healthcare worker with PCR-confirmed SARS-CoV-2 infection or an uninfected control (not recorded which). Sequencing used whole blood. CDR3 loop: CASSFPDRGTEAFF. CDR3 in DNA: TGTGCCAGCAGCTTCCCGGACAGGGGCACTGAAGCTTTCTTT.